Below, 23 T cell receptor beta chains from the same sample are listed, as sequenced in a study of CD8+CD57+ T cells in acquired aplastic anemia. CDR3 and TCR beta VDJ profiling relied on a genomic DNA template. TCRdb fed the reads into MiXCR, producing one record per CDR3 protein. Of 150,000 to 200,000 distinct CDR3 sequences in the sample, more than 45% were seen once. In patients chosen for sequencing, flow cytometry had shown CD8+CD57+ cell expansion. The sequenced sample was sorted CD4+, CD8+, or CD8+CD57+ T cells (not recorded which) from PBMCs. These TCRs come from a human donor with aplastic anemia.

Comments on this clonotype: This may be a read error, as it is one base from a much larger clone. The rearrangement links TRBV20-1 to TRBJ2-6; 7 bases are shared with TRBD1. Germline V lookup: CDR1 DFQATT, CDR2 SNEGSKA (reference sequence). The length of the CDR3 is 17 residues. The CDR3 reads CGANTLDRSSGANVLTF. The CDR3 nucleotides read TGCGGTGCTAACACCCTGGACAGGTCCTCTGGGGCCAACGTCCTGACTTTC.

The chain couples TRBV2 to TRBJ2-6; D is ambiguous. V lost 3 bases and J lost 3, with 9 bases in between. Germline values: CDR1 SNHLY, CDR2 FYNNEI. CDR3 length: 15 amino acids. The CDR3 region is CASSDALFGANVLTF. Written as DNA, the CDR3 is TGTGCCAGCAGTGACGCCCTATTTGGGGCCAACGTCCTGACTTTC.

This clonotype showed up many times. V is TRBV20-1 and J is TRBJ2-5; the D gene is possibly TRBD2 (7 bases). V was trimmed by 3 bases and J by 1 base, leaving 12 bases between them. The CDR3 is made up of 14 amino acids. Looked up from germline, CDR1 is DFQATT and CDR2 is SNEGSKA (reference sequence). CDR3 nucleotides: TGCAGTGCTAGGGGGGGGGGCCTCCAAGAGACCCAGTACTTC. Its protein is CSARGGGLQETQYF.

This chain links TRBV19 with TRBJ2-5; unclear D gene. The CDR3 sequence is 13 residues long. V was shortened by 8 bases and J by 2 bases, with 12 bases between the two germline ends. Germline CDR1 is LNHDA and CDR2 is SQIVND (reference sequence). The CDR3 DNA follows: TGTGCCAGTTCAGCGTCTGCTCAAGAGACCCAGTACTTC. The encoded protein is CASSASAQETQYF.

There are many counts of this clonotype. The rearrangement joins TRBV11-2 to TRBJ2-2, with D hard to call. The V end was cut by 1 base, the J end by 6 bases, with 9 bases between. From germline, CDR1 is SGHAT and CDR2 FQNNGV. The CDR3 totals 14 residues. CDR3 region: CASSLGSGSGELFF. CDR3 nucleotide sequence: TGTGCCAGCAGCTTAGGTTCGGGCTCCGGGGAGCTGTTTTTT.

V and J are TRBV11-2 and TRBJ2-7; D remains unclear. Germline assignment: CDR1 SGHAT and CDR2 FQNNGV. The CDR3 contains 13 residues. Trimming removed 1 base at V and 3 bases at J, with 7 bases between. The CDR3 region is CASSLGPNYEQYF. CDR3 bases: TGTGCCAGCAGCTTAGGGCCAAACTACGAGCAGTACTTC. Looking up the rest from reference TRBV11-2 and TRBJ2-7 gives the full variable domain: EAGVAQSPRYKIIEKRQSVAFWCNPISGHATLYWYQQILGQGPKLLIQFQNNGVVDDSQLPKDRFSAERLKGVDSTLKIQPAKLEDSAVYLCASSLGPNYEQYFGPGTRLTVT.

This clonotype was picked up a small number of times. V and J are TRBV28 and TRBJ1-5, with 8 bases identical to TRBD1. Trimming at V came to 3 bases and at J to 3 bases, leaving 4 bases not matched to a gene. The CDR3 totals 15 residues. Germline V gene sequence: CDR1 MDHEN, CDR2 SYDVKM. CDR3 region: CASSLGQENNQPQHF. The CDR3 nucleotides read TGTGCCAGCAGTTTGGGACAGGAGAACAATCAGCCCCAGCATTTT.

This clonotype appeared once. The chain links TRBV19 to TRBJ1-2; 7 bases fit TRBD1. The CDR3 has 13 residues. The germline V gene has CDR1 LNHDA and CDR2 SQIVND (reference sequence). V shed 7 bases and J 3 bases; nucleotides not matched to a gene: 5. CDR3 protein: CASTMQGDYGYTF. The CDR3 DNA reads TGTGCCAGTACCATGCAGGGGGACTATGGCTACACCTTC.

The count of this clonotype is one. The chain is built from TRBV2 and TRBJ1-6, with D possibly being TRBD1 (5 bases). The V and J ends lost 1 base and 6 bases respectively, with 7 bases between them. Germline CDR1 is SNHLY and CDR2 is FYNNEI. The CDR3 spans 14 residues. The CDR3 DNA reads TGTGCCAGCAGTGAAGGGGGCTCTAATTCACCCCTCCACTTT. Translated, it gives CASSEGGSNSPLHF.

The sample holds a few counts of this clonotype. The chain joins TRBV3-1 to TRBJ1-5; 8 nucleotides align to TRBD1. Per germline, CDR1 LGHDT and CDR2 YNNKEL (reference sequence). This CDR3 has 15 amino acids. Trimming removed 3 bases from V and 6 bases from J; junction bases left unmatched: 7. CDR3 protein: CASSQTAGGGQPQHF. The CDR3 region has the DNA TGTGCCAGCAGCCAGACGGCAGGGGGCGGTCAGCCCCAGCATTTT.

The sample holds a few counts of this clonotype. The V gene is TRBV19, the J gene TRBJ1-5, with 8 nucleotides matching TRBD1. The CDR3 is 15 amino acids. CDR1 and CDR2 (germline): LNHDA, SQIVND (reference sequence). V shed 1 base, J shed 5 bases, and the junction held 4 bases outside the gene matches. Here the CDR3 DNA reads TGTGCCAGTAGTATAGCGACAGGGGAAGATCAGCCCCAGCATTTT. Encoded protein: CASSIATGEDQPQHF.

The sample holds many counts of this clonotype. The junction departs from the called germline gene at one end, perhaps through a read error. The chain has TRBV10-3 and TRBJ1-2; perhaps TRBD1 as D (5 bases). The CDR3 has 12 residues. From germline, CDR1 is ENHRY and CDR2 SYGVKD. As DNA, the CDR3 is TGTGCCATCAGTGAGTCTCCCACAGGACGGGGTTTC. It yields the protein CAISESPTGRGF.

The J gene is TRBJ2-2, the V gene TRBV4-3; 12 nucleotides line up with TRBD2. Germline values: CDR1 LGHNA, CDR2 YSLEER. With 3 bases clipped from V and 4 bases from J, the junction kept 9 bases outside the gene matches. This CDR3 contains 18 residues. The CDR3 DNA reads TGCGCCAGCAGCCAGGAACCGGGACTAGCGGGCCTCACCGGGGAGCTGTTTTTT. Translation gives CASSQEPGLAGLTGELFF.

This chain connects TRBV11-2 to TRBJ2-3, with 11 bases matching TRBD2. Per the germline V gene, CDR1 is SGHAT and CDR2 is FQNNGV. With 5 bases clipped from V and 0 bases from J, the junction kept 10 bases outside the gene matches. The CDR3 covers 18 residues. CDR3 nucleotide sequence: TGTGCCAGCAGCGCCGGACTAGCGGGCGCTACTAGCACAGATACGCAGTATTTT. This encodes CASSAGLAGATSTDTQYF. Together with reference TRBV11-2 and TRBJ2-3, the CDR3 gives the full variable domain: EAGVAQSPRYKIIEKRQSVAFWCNPISGHATLYWYQQILGQGPKLLIQFQNNGVVDDSQLPKDRFSAERLKGVDSTLKIQPAKLEDSAVYLCASSAGLAGATSTDTQYFGPGTRLTVL.

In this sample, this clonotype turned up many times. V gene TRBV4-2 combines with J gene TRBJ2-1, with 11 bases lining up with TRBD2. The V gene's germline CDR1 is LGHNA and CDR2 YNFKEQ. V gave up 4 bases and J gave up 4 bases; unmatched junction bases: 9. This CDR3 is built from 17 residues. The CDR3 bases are TGTGCCAGCAGCCCCGGGACTAGCGGCAACTCGTACAATGAGCAGTTCTTC. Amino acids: CASSPGTSGNSYNEQFF.

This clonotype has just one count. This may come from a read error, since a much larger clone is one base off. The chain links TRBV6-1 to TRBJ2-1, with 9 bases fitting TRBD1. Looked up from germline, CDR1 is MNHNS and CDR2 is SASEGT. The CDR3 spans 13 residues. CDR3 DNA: TGTGCCAGCCTACAGGGGGCCTACAATGGGCAGTTCTTC. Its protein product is CASLQGAYNGQFF.

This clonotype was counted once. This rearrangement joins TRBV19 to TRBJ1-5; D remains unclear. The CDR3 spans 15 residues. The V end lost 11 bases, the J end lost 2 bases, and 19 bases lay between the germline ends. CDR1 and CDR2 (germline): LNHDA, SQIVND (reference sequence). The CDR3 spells CASTPLKGRNQPQHF. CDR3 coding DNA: TGTGCCTCCACGCCATTAAAAGGTCGCAATCAGCCCCAGCATTTT. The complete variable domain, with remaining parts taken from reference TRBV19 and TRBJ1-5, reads DGGITQSPKYLFRKEGQNVTLSCEQNLNHDAMYWYRQDPGQGLRLIYYSQIVNDFQKGDIAEGYSVSREKKESFPLTVTSAQKNPTAFYLCASTPLKGRNQPQHFGDGTRLSIL.

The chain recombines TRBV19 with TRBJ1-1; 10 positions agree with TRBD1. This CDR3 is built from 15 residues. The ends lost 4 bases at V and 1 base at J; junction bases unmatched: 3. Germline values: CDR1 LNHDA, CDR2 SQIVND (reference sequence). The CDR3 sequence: CASSTRQGANTEAFF. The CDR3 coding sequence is TGTGCCAGTAGTACCAGACAGGGGGCGAACACTGAAGCTTTCTTT.

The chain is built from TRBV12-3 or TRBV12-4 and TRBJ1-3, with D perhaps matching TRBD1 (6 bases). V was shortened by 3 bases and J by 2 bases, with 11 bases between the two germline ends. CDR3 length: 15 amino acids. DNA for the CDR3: TGTGCCAGCAGTTTGAGGGGGGGACCTGGAAACACCATATATTTT. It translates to CASSLRGGPGNTIYF.

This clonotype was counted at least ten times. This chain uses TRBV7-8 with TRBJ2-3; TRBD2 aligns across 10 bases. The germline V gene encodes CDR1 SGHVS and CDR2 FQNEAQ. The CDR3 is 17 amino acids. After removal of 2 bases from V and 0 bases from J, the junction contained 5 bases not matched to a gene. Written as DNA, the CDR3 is TGTGCCAGCAGCTTACGGGTAGCGGGGGGAAGCACAGATACGCAGTATTTT. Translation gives CASSLRVAGGSTDTQYF.

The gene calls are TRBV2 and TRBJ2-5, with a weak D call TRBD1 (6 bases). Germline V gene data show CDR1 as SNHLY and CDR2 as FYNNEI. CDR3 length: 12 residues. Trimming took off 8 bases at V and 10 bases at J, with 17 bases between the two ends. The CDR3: CASGTRYYDQYF. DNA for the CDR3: TGTGCCAGCGGGACACGGTACTACGACCAGTACTTC.

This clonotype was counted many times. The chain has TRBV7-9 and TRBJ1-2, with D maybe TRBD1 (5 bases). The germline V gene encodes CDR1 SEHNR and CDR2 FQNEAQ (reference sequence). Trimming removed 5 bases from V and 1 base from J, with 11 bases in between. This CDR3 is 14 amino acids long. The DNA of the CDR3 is TGTGCCAGCAGCCAGAGGGGCGGTAACTATGGCTACACCTTC. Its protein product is CASSQRGGNYGYTF. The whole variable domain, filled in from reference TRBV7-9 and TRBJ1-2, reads DTGVSQNPRHKITKRGQNVTFRCDPISEHNRLYWYRQTLGQGPEFLTYFQNEAQLEKSRLLSDRFSAERPKGSFSTLEIQRTEQGDSAMYLCASSQRGGNYGYTFGSGTRLTVV.

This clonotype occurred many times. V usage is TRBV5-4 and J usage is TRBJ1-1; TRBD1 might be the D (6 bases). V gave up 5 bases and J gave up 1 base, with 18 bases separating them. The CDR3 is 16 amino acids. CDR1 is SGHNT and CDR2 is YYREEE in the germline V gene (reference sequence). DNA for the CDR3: TGTGCCAGCAGTCCAGGGGCCGAACGGAGGAACACTGAAGCTTTCTTT. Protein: CASSPGAERRNTEAFF.